This T cell receptor beta chain is from a study of shared clonotypes between healthy human individuals. This clone occurred a few times. The CDR3 runs to 17 residues. Trimming cost V 1 base and J 2 bases, with 15 bases left between them. Per germline, CDR1 KGHSH and CDR2 LQKENI. Data came from immunoSEQ multiplex PCR; TCRdb stores just in-frame clones and leaves some out. This table has roughly 700,000 clones, 74% appearing once. The sequence was collected from a woman in her 30s in good health. The sequencing sample was made of memory CD4+ T cells sorted from blood. The sample's subset: CD45RA-negative fraction. The V and J genes are TRBV18 and TRBJ2-1; D is possibly TRBD2 (6 bases). Written as DNA, the CDR3 is TGTGCCAGCTCACCACGGTTGGAGGGAGGAGCCTACAATGAGCAGTTCTTC. Residues: CASSPRLEGGAYNEQFF.